The clone carrying this TCR beta chain was counted many times. Its cognate antigen is unknown. The data stem from a study of early T cells in non-severe SARS-CoV-2 infection. About the study: It was bulk RNA from unsorted whole blood that was sequenced, and the chains were unpaired. Overall study results and limits: Comparison of clonotypes with VDJdb favored anti-spike CD8 responses while missing private and CD4 specificities.

Researchers tagged individual cDNA molecules with unique molecular identifiers. MiXCR was run by TCRdb on the 5' RACE reads, yielding one entry per CDR3 protein. Of under 40,000 distinct CDR3 sequences in the sample, around 6% were seen once. Specimen: whole blood. The sequence was obtained from an adult who was a healthcare worker with PCR-confirmed SARS-CoV-2 infection or an uninfected control (not recorded which).

The CDR3 protein is CASSPEWRDSTDTQYF. As DNA, the CDR3 is TGTGCCAGCAGCCCCGAATGGCGGGATAGCACAGATACGCAGTATTTT. V and J are TRBV21-1 and TRBJ2-3; TRBD2 is taken as the D call from the table, unchecked against the DNA. TRBV21-1 is flagged as a pseudogene. The CDR3 length is 16 residues.